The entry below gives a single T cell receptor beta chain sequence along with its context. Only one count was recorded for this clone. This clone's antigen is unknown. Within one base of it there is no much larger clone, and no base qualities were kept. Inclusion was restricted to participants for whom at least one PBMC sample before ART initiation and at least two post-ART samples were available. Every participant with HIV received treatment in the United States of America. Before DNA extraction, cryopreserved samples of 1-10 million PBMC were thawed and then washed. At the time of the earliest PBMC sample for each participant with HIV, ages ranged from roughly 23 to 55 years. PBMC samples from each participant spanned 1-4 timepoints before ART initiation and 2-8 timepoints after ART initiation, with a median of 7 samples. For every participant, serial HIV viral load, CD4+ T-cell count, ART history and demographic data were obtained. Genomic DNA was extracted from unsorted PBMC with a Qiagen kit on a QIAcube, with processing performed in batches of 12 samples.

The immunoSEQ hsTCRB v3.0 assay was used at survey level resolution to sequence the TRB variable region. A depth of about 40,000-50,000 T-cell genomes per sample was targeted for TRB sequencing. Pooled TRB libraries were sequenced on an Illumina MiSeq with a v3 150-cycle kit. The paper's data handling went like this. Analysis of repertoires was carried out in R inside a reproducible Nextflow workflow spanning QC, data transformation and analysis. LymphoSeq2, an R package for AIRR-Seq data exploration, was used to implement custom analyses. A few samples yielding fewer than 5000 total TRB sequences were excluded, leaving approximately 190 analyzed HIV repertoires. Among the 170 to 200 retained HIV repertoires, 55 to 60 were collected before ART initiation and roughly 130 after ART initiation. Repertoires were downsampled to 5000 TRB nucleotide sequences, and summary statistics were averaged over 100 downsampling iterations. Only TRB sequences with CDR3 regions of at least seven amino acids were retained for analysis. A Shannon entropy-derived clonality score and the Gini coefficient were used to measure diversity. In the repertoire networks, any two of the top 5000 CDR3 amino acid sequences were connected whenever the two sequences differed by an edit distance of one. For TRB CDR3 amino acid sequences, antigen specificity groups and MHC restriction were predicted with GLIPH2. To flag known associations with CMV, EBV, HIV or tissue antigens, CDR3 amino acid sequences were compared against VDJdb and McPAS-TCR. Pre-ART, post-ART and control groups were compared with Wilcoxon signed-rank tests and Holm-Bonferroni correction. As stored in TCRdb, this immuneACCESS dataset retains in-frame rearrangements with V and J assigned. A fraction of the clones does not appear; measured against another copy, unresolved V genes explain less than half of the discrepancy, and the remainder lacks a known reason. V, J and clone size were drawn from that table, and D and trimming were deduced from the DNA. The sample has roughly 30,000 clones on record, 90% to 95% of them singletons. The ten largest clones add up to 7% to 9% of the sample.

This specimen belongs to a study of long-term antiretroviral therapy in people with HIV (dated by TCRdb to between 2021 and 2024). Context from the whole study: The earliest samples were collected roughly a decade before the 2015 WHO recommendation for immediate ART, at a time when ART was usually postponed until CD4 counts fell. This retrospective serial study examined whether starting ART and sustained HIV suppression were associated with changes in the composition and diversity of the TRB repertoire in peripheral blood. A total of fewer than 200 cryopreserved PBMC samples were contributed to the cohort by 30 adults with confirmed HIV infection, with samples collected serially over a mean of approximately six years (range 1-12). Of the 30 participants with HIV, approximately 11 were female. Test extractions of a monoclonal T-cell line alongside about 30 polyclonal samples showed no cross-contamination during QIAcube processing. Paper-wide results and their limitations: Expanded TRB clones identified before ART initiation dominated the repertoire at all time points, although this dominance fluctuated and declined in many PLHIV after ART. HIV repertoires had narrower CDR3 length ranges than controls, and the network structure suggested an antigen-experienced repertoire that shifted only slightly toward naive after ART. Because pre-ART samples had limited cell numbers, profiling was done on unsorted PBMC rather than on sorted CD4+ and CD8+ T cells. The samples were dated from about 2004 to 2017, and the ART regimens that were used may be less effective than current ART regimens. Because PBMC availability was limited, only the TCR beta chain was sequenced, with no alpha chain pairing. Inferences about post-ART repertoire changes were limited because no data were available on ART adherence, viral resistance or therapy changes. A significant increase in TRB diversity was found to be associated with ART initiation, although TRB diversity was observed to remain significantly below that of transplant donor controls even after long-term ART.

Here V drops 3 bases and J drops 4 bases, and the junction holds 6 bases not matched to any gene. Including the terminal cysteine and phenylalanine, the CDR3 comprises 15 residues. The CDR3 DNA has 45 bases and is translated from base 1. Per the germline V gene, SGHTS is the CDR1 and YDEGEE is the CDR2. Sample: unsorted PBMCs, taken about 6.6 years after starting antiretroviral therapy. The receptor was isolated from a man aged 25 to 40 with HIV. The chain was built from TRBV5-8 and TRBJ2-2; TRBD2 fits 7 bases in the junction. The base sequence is TGTGCCAGCAGCTCCAGACTAGCCGGCACCGGGGAGCTGTTTTTT. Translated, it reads CASSSRLAGTGELFF.